This TCR beta chain comes out of a study of T-cell memory formation after mild COVID-19. Study context: Largely, the TCR clusters proved donor specific.

Germline V gives CDR1 SGHRS, CDR2 YFSETQ. The ends lost 4 bases at V and 4 bases at J; junction bases unmatched: 10. The CDR3 has 18 residues. This clonotype was counted only a few times. Its target is unknown. Findings of the study overall: Largely, contracting CD4+ clones fell within CM and EM, and contracting CD8+ clones within EMRA.

5'RACE primed at constant segments yielded TCR alpha and TCR beta cDNA libraries bearing sample barcodes and UMIs. Each CDR3 protein gets one entry after TCRdb re-called the 5' RACE reads with MiXCR. The table includes roughly 250,000 distinct CDR3 sequences, 16% detected once. This TCR came from a man aged 18-30 years who had mild COVID-19 (a few samples of this study predate the infection). Cell type and time point are not known. The sample consisted of PBMCs or a T cell subset sorted from them (not recorded which). J is TRBJ2-2 and V is TRBV5-1; TRBD2 aligns across 13 bases. The CDR3 DNA reads as TGCGCCAGCAGCCGCGGACTAGCGGGGGCAAAGATCACCGGGGAGCTGTTTTTT. This gives the protein CASSRGLAGAKITGELFF.